Below, 20 T cell receptor beta chains from the same sample are listed, as sequenced in a study of human T cells and chemical hapten exposure. TCRdb redid the calling of the RACE reads with MiXCR, one entry per CDR3 protein. The table shows approximately 80,000 distinct CDR3 sequences, with less than 14% occurring only once. Time point meaning: patch test 3, about 24 weeks after DPC sensitization. The treatment is: therapeutic diphenylcyclopropenone sensitization with weekly scalp DPC. Specimen: whole blood, collected in connection with sensitization to the hapten diphenylcyclopropenone (DPC). The receptor set was obtained from a woman in her forties or fifties with alopecia areata. Some clones in this sample may be carry-over from other donors' samples.

The V gene is TRBV11-1, the J gene TRBJ2-2; 15 positions agree with TRBD2. CDR1 and CDR2 (germline): SGHAT, FQDESV (reference sequence). This CDR3 is built from 18 residues. V dropped 4 bases and J dropped 5; count of bases not matched to a gene: 8. DNA of the CDR3: TGTGCCAGCAGCTCGGGACTAGCGGGAGGAGGAAGGACCGGGGAGCTGTTTTTT. As protein: CASSSGLAGGGRTGELFF. The whole variable domain, remainder taken from reference TRBV11-1 and TRBJ2-2, is EAEVAQSPRYKITEKSQAVAFWCDPISGHATLYWYRQILGQGPELLVQFQDESVVDDSQLPKDRFSAERLKGVDSTLKIQPAELGDSAMYLCASSSGLAGGGRTGELFFGEGSRLTVL.

A remark on this clonotype: A read error may produce the germline difference seen at one junction end. V usage is TRBV29-1 and J usage is TRBJ2-5, with D uncertain. This CDR3 has 9 residues. Germline CDR1 reads SQVTM; CDR2 reads ANQGSEA. CDR3 amino acids: CSVDRSGQF. The CDR3 DNA follows: TGCAGCGTTGACAGGTCCGGGCAGTTC. Full variable domain (remainder filled in from reference TRBV29-1 and TRBJ2-5): SAVISQKPSRDICQRGTSLTIQCQVDSQVTMMFWYRQQPGQSLTLIATANQGSEATYESGFVIDKFPISRPNLTFSTLTVSNMSPEDSSIYLCSVDRSGQFGPGTRLLVL.

Worth noting for this clonotype: Since a much larger clone is just one base distant, this may be a read error. The chain uses TRBV4-2 and TRBJ1-6, with D uncertain. The V gene's germline CDR1 is LGHNA and CDR2 YNFKEQ. This CDR3 is built from 13 residues. The CDR3 nucleotides are TGTGCCAACAGCCAAGATAATAATTCACCCCTCCACTTT. This codes for CANSQDNNSPLHF.

This chain joins TRBV19 and TRBJ2-3, with 11 bases identical to TRBD2. Germline values: CDR1 LNHDA, CDR2 SQIVND (reference sequence). This CDR3 spans 14 amino acids. The V and J ends lost 6 bases and 3 bases, in that order; junction bases with no gene match: 2. CDR3 protein: CASRLAGGTDTQYF. CDR3 in DNA: TGTGCCAGTAGGCTAGCGGGAGGAACAGATACGCAGTATTTT.

This chain joins TRBV6-2 or TRBV6-3 and TRBJ2-1; 8 bases fit TRBD1. V was pared by 6 bases and J by 8 bases, with 15 bases of the junction left unmatched. This CDR3 contains 16 residues. Germline V gene lookup returns CDR1 MNHEY and CDR2 SVGEGT. This CDR3 is CASRGAPGQVLYEQFF. The CDR3 DNA reads as TGTGCCAGCAGGGGAGCACCGGGACAGGTCTTGTATGAGCAGTTCTTC.

This clonotype was detected a few times. The CDR3 DNA follows: TGTGCCAGCAGAAAGGAGGGGTACGAGCAGTACTTC. Protein: CASRKEGYEQYF. The chain couples TRBV5-5 to TRBJ2-7, with a weak D call TRBD2 (6 bases). Between the trimmed V and J ends, which lost 5 bases and 4 bases, there was a span of 10 bases. There are 12 residues in the CDR3. Germline CDR1 and CDR2: SGHKS and YYEKEE (reference sequence). Drawing the rest from reference TRBV5-5 and TRBJ2-7, the complete variable domain is DAGVTQSPTHLIKTRGQQVTLRCSPISGHKSVSWYQQVLGQGPQFIFQYYEKEERGRGNFPDRFSARQFPNYSSELNVNALLLGDSALYLCASRKEGYEQYFGPGTRLTVT.

This clonotype was detected ten times or more. One end of the junction fails to match germline, which may point to a read error. This rearrangement joins TRBV20-1 to TRBJ2-7; D is unresolved. The CDR3 sequence is 15 residues long. CDR1 is DFQATT, CDR2 SNEGSKA, per germline (reference sequence). CDR3 amino acids: CSVRVGQGASYEQYF. The CDR3 DNA follows: TGCAGTGTTAGAGTTGGGCAAGGCGCCTCCTACGAGCAGTACTTC.

There are many counts of this clonotype. V usage is TRBV5-1 and J usage is TRBJ2-1, with a tentative D call TRBD2 (6 bases). Germline V lookup: CDR1 SGHRS, CDR2 YFSETQ. The V gene lost 3 bases and the J gene lost 0 bases, with 13 bases spanning the gap. The CDR3 runs to 16 residues. The CDR3 DNA reads TGCGCCAGCAGCTCGGACGGCGGGGCCTCCTACAATGAGCAGTTCTTC. Its translation is CASSSDGGASYNEQFF.

The chain uses TRBV7-9 and TRBJ1-5; perhaps TRBD1 as D (5 bases). Trimming stripped 4 bases from V and 6 bases from J, with 10 bases between. CDR1 is SEHNR, CDR2 FQNEAQ, per germline (reference sequence). The CDR3 has 13 amino acids. The CDR3 region is CASSSHGTQPQHF. The CDR3 nucleotides are TGTGCCAGCAGCTCCCACGGGACTCAGCCCCAGCATTTT.

This clonotype was observed many times. The rearrangement joins TRBV12-3 or TRBV12-4 to TRBJ2-1, with 7 bases fitting TRBD2. The ends lost 8 bases at V and 8 bases at J; junction bases unmatched: 6. The CDR3 length is 12 residues. This CDR3 reads CASRWGGDEQFF. CDR3 bases: TGTGCCAGCCGCTGGGGGGGTGATGAGCAGTTCTTC.

This clonotype has just a few counts. This sequence joins TRBV4-1 and TRBJ2-3, with 15 bases that match TRBD2. The CDR3 has 18 amino acids. Losses at the gene ends were 0 bases for V and 14 bases for J; bases not matched to a gene: 15. Germline V gene lookup returns CDR1 MGHRA and CDR2 YSYEKL. The CDR3 DNA reads TGCGCCAGCAGCCAAGATGGGATGTGGACTAGCGGGAGGGGGTCTTTGTATTTT. Amino acid sequence: CASSQDGMWTSGRGSLYF.

The CDR3 here is CASGLGGTGNIQETQYF. The CDR3 nucleotides read TGTGCTAGTGGTTTGGGGGGGACAGGGAATATTCAAGAGACCCAGTACTTC. The chain employs TRBV12-5 and TRBJ2-5; 9 bases fit TRBD1. Germline-derived CDR1 and CDR2 are LGHNT and FRNRAP. CDR3 length equals 17 residues. Losses at the gene ends were 1 base for V and 2 bases for J; bases not matched to a gene: 8.

At least ten counts were recorded for this clonotype. The chain couples TRBV7-8 to TRBJ1-5; D is undetermined. The CDR3 is made up of 14 amino acids. CDR1 SGHVS and CDR2 FQNEAQ come from the germline V gene. The V gene lost 5 bases and the J gene lost 7 bases, with 15 bases spanning the gap. The CDR3 sequence is CASSTDGDLQPQHF. CDR3 in DNA: TGTGCCAGCAGCACAGACGGGGATTTGCAGCCCCAGCATTTT. The full variable domain, its missing parts supplied by reference TRBV7-8 and TRBJ1-5, is GAGVSQSPRYKVAKRGQDVALRCDPISGHVSLFWYQQALGQGPEFLTYFQNEAQLDKSGLPSDRFFAERPEGSVSTLKIQRTQQEDSAVYLCASSTDGDLQPQHFGDGTRLSIL.

Concerning this clonotype itself: A read error may explain this, as a much larger clone is one base away. As the CDR3 is not closed by the conserved phenylalanine or tryptophan, this likely results from a read error. The chain employs TRBV20-1 and TRBJ2-7; 12 bases match TRBD2. Germline-derived CDR1 and CDR2 are DFQATT and SNEGSKA (reference sequence). The CDR3 extends over 15 amino acids. V gave up 0 bases and J gave up 5 bases; unmatched junction bases: 5. The CDR3 region has the DNA TGCAGTGCTAGAGATATAAGACTAGCGGGAGACGAGCAGTACCTC. Its translation is CSARDIRLAGDEQYL.

The chain is built from TRBV18 and TRBJ2-7, with D perhaps matching TRBD2 (7 bases). Germline CDR1 KGHSH, CDR2 LQKENI. CDR3 size: 16 residues. The V end was cut by 0 bases, the J end by 6 bases, with 18 bases between. For the CDR3, the DNA is TGTGCCAGCTCACCACCGGAGGGGGGGCGGGCTTCCGAGCAGTACTTC. Translation: CASSPPEGGRASEQYF.

This clonotype was recorded a few times. V and J are TRBV18 and TRBJ2-5, with D hard to call. The V and J ends lost 2 bases and 3 bases respectively, with 7 bases between them. This CDR3 is 13 amino acids long. Germline values: CDR1 KGHSH, CDR2 LQKENI. The chain's CDR3 is CASSPRREETQYF. The CDR3 DNA sequence: TGTGCCAGCTCACCAAGGAGAGAAGAGACCCAGTACTTC.

This clonotype was recorded at least ten times. The genes are TRBV7-6 and TRBJ2-7, with D perhaps assigned TRBD1 or TRBD2 (5 bases each). The germline V and J ends were trimmed by 3 bases and 4 bases, with 16 bases remaining between them. Germline V gives CDR1 SGHVS, CDR2 FNYEAQ. The CDR3 consists of 15 residues. CDR3 loop: CASSFRDGGPYEQYF. CDR3 DNA sequence: TGTGCCAGCAGCTTCCGGGACGGCGGTCCGTACGAGCAGTACTTC. Full variable domain (remainder filled in from reference TRBV7-6 and TRBJ2-7): GAGVSQSPRYKVTKRGQDVALRCDPISGHVSLYWYRQALGQGPEFLTYFNYEAQQDKSGLPNDRFSAERPEGSISTLTIQRTEQRDSAMYRCASSFRDGGPYEQYFGPGTRLTVT.

V usage is TRBV30 and J usage is TRBJ2-7; TRBD1 matches at 8 bases. Germline CDR1 reads GTSNPN; CDR2 reads SVGIG (reference sequence). Unmatched junction bases numbered 1, after V lost 1 base and J lost 2 bases. This CDR3 has 13 amino acids. As DNA, the CDR3 is TGTGCCTGGAGTGGACAGGGGACCTACGAGCAGTACTTC. Its translation is CAWSGQGTYEQYF.

This clonotype was recorded at least ten times. This rearrangement joins TRBV28 to TRBJ2-5; TRBD2 aligns across 15 bases. Trimming removed 4 bases from V and 3 bases from J; junction bases left unmatched: 6. The germline gives CDR1 MDHEN, CDR2 SYDVKM. This CDR3 comprises 17 residues. CDR3 sequence reads: CASSSPGTSGRKETQYF. The CDR3 DNA reads as TGTGCCAGCAGTTCTCCCGGGACTAGCGGGAGGAAAGAGACCCAGTACTTC.

The genes are TRBV18 and TRBJ2-6; weak D call: TRBD2 (5 bases). CDR1 and CDR2 (germline): KGHSH, LQKENI. Deletions cut 3 bases from V and 1 base from J, with 13 bases between. There are 17 residues in the CDR3. The CDR3 sequence: CASSPKGEGSGANVLTF. The CDR3 region has the DNA TGTGCCAGCTCACCTAAAGGTGAGGGATCTGGGGCCAACGTCCTGACTTTC.